The next 32 T cell receptor beta chains were all read from a single sample in a study of regulatory T cells in long-lasting Graves disease. iRepertoire HTBI primers and Arm-PCR of CDR3 regions built TCR beta libraries. TCRdb itself ran the multiplex PCR reads through MiXCR, one entry per CDR3 protein. The sample records some 420,000 distinct CDR3 sequences, under 25% being singletons. As for time point: persistent/refractory GD, antithyroid drugs over 5 years with positive TRAb. PBMCs provided the RNA from which the TCR library was made. The material sequenced was peripheral blood mononuclear cells (PBMCs), taken when the disease was refractory, from a patient treated with antithyroid drugs. These receptors were collected from a female donor with Graves disease.

This clonotype was seen at least ten times. CDR3 residues: CASSYLGQPQHF. The CDR3 DNA reads as TGTGCCAGCAGTTACCTAGGCCAGCCCCAGCATTTT. This rearrangement joins TRBV6-5 to TRBJ1-5, with D unclear. The germline V gene has CDR1 MNHEY and CDR2 SVGAGI. The germline V and J ends were trimmed by 2 bases and 7 bases, with 6 bases remaining between them. This CDR3 has 12 residues.

This clonotype showed up many times. The V call is TRBV6-5, the J call TRBJ2-7; a possible D gene is TRBD2 (5 bases). Germline values: CDR1 MNHEY, CDR2 SVGAGI. The CDR3 runs to 14 residues. V gave up 2 bases and J gave up 4 bases, with 12 bases separating them. The CDR3 is CASSYAYPGYEQYF. The CDR3 bases are TGTGCCAGCAGTTACGCGTATCCGGGGTACGAGCAGTACTTC.

This clonotype was counted a single time. J is TRBJ2-7 and V is TRBV5-1; 9 bases line up with TRBD1. The junction had 7 bases not matched to a gene; V was cut back by 4 bases and J by 5 bases. CDR1 and CDR2 from the germline V gene are SGHRS and YFSETQ. This CDR3 has 14 residues. The CDR3 DNA reads TGCGCCAGCAGCCTACCGGGACAGGGAGACGAGCAGTACTTC. It codes for CASSLPGQGDEQYF. The full variable domain, its missing parts supplied by reference TRBV5-1 and TRBJ2-7, is KAGVTQTPRYLIKTRGQQVTLSCSPISGHRSVSWYQQTPGQGLQFLFEYFSETQRNKGNFPGRFSGRQFSNSRSEMNVSTLELGDSALYLCASSLPGQGDEQYFGPGTRLTVT.

The chain joins TRBV11-3 to TRBJ1-1, with D maybe TRBD1 (5 bases). Germline CDR1 and CDR2: SGHNT and YENEEA. Trimming removed 8 bases from V and 5 bases from J, with 24 bases in between. The CDR3 has 16 residues. This CDR3 is CASQKKTARGWTEAFF. The CDR3 DNA reads TGTGCCAGCCAAAAAAAGACAGCCAGAGGGTGGACTGAAGCTTTCTTT.

This clonotype showed up many times. The chain recombines TRBV29-1 with TRBJ1-1; D unclear. Germline CDR1 and CDR2: SQVTM and ANQGSEA. V was shortened by 4 bases and J by 4 bases, with 13 bases between the two germline ends. The CDR3 has 13 amino acids. The CDR3 here is CSVGGPLGTEAFF. The CDR3 DNA reads TGCAGCGTTGGAGGTCCCCTGGGCACTGAAGCTTTCTTT.

This clonotype turned up a few times. This chain joins TRBV7-8 and TRBJ2-3, with no clear D. In germline, CDR1 is SGHVS, CDR2 FQNEAQ. V dropped 4 bases and J dropped 7 bases, with 9 bases sitting between them. This CDR3 contains 12 residues. CDR3 DNA sequence: TGTGCCAGCAGCTCGGAGCAATATACGCAGTATTTT. Protein product: CASSSEQYTQYF.

This clonotype came up many times. This sequence joins TRBV7-2 and TRBJ1-6; D unclear. CDR3 length equals 15 residues. In germline, CDR1 is SGHTA, CDR2 FQGNSA. Trimming shortened V by 3 bases and J by 7 bases, and 13 bases separated the two germline ends. CDR3 DNA sequence: TGTGCCAGCAGCTTTTCAGATCCAATAAATTCACCCCTCCACTTT. This codes for CASSFSDPINSPLHF.

This clonotype was seen more than once but under ten times. A much bigger clone sits one base away, suggesting this may be a read error. The chain joins TRBV7-3 to TRBJ2-7, with 13 bases lining up with TRBD2. This CDR3 has 15 amino acids. V gave up 5 bases and J gave up 3 bases; unmatched junction bases: 4. Germline-derived CDR1 and CDR2 are SGHTA and FQGTGA. CDR3 loop: CASSLGTSGVYEQYF. The CDR3 nucleotides are TGTGCCAGCAGCCTCGGGACTAGCGGGGTCTACGAGCAGTACTTC.

This clonotype was recorded many times. The DNA of the CDR3 is TGTGCCAGTAGTGTGACAGGGGGCGATTCCTACGAGCAGTACTTC. As protein: CASSVTGGDSYEQYF. V usage is TRBV19 and J usage is TRBJ2-7, with 10 bases identical to TRBD1. The V and J ends lost 5 bases and 1 base, in that order; junction bases with no gene match: 5. This CDR3 spans 15 amino acids. Germline-derived CDR1 and CDR2 are LNHDA and SQIVND (reference sequence).

The chain links TRBV7-6 to TRBJ1-5; tentatively, D is TRBD1 (6 bases). Germline CDR1 and CDR2: SGHVS and FNYEAQ. The CDR3 runs to 15 residues. The ends were cut back, 5 bases at V and 4 bases at J, with 15 bases in the middle. The CDR3 nucleotides are TGTGCCAGCAGCGGGGGTACAGGGTTAAATCAGCCCCAGCATTTT. Its translation is CASSGGTGLNQPQHF.

This chain links TRBV19 with TRBJ1-4, with D possibly TRBD1 on 5 matching bases. The ends were cut back, 2 bases at V and 8 bases at J, with 12 bases in the middle. CDR3 size: 14 residues. CDR1 and CDR2 from the germline V gene are LNHDA and SQIVND (reference sequence). DNA for the CDR3: TGTGCCAGTAGTATACAGAGGAAGGGGGAAAAACTGTTTTTT. Encoded protein: CASSIQRKGEKLFF. Based on the CDR3 plus reference TRBV19 and TRBJ1-4, the full variable domain is DGGITQSPKYLFRKEGQNVTLSCEQNLNHDAMYWYRQDPGQGLRLIYYSQIVNDFQKGDIAEGYSVSREKKESFPLTVTSAQKNPTAFYLCASSIQRKGEKLFFGSGTQLSVL.

This clonotype showed up many times. The junction does not match germline at one end; this may be a read error. V and J are TRBV2 and TRBJ2-5; 14 bases are shared with TRBD2. The CDR3 spans 17 residues. Germline loops: CDR1 SNHLY, CDR2 FYNNEI. CDR3 DNA: TGTGTCAGCGGGGGACTAGCGGGGGAAGGGTACCAAGAGACCCAGTACTTC. Protein: CVSGGLAGEGYQETQYF.

The chain recombines TRBV9 with TRBJ1-2, with TRBD1 matching over 10 bases. This CDR3 comprises 14 residues. Germline trimming cut 3 bases from V and 6 bases from J; bases unmatched to any gene: 5. Germline CDR1 is SGDLS and CDR2 is YYNGEE. The chain's CDR3 is CASSDNDRGHGYTF. In DNA form, the CDR3 reads TGTGCCAGCAGCGATAATGACAGGGGGCATGGCTACACCTTC.

This clonotype has just a few counts. This chain joins TRBV20-1 and TRBJ2-5; 8 bases line up with TRBD1. This CDR3 is built from 15 residues. V shed 5 bases and J 7 bases; nucleotides not matched to a gene: 15. Germline CDR1 and CDR2: DFQATT and SNEGSKA (reference sequence). The CDR3: CSASPTPGGEATQYF. CDR3 nucleotides: TGCAGTGCTTCCCCTACCCCAGGGGGCGAGGCGACCCAGTACTTC.

V gene TRBV19 combines with J gene TRBJ2-7, with TRBD2 as a possible D gene (6 bases). The CDR3 has 14 residues. V was clipped by 5 bases and J by 7 bases, with 18 bases between them. Germline loops: CDR1 LNHDA, CDR2 SQIVND (reference sequence). The CDR3 spells CASSATGTGLEQYF. The CDR3 coding sequence is TGTGCCAGTAGTGCAACCGGGACTGGATTGGAGCAGTACTTC.

This chain links TRBV20-1 with TRBJ2-7; D uncertain. Trimming took off 6 bases at V and 2 bases at J, with 14 bases between the two ends. Germline CDR1 and CDR2: DFQATT and SNEGSKA (reference sequence). The CDR3 has 13 amino acids. The CDR3 reads CSALDSSAYEQYF. For the CDR3, the DNA is TGCAGTGCCCTCGACTCCTCCGCCTACGAGCAGTACTTC.

This clonotype was picked up a small number of times. The chain has TRBV10-3 and TRBJ1-6; the D is unclear. Deletions cut 6 bases from V and 5 bases from J, with 14 bases between. CDR1 is ENHRY and CDR2 is SYGVKD in the germline V gene. CDR3 length: 15 amino acids. The CDR3 coding sequence is TGTGCCATCAGGATTCAGATCGGCGATAATTCACCCCTCCACTTT. Translating gives CAIRIQIGDNSPLHF.

This clonotype was counted at least ten times. The chain uses TRBV6-1 and TRBJ2-7; a weak D match, TRBD1 (5 bases). Trimming left V 1 base short and J 4 bases short, with 14 bases between. The CDR3 has 15 amino acids. Looked up from germline, CDR1 is MNHNS and CDR2 is SASEGT. Written as DNA, the CDR3 is TGTGCCAGCAGTGAAGATTCGGCAGGGTGGTACGAGCAGTACTTC. The encoded protein is CASSEDSAGWYEQYF.

This clonotype was recorded only once. One end of the junction is discordant with germline, which a read error may explain. The chain is built from TRBV6-1 and TRBJ2-7, with D possibly being TRBD1 (5 bases). The CDR3 is 12 amino acids. Germline V gene lookup returns CDR1 MNHNS and CDR2 SASEGT. The CDR3 loop reads CVSSLRVREQYF. CDR3 bases: TGTGTCAGCAGCCTCAGGGTCCGGGAGCAGTACTTC.

This clonotype was seen a few times. The rearrangement uses TRBV7-3 and TRBJ1-4; D is possibly TRBD1 (5 bases). V lost 0 bases and J lost 2, with 7 bases in between. Germline loops: CDR1 SGHTA, CDR2 FQGTGA. This CDR3 has 15 amino acids. The CDR3 sequence: CASSLTPGTNEKLFF. The CDR3, as DNA: TGTGCCAGCAGCTTAACCCCAGGGACTAATGAAAAACTGTTTTTT. Filled out from reference TRBV7-3 and TRBJ1-4, the complete variable domain reads GAGVSQTPSNKVTEKGKYVELRCDPISGHTALYWYRQSLGQGPEFLIYFQGTGAADDSGLPNDRFFAVRPEGSVSTLKIQRTERGDSAVYLCASSLTPGTNEKLFFGSGTQLSVL.

V usage is TRBV14 and J usage is TRBJ2-7; tentative D call: TRBD2 (5 bases). Germline CDR1 reads SGHDN; CDR2 reads FVKESK. CDR3 length: 13 residues. V was trimmed by 4 bases and J by 6 bases, leaving 13 bases between them. In DNA form, the CDR3 reads TGTGCCAGCAGCCCACTAGGCTTCGGCGAGCAGTACTTC. Its translation: CASSPLGFGEQYF.

The chain couples TRBV15 to TRBJ1-3, with D possibly being TRBD1 (5 bases). CDR3 size: 14 residues. V was pared by 4 bases and J by 1 base, with 8 bases between. Germline V gives CDR1 LNHNV, CDR2 YYDKDF (reference sequence). This CDR3 reads CATSKDRSGNTIYF. The DNA for the CDR3 is TGTGCCACCAGCAAAGACAGATCTGGAAACACCATATATTTT.

This clonotype was detected ten times or more. The chain uses TRBV30 and TRBJ1-1; possible D gene TRBD1, 5 bases. The V end was cut by 4 bases, the J end by 3 bases, with 12 bases between. The germline gives CDR1 GTSNPN, CDR2 SVGIG (reference sequence). The CDR3 length is 13 residues. The CDR3 is CAWKRRDDTEAFF. In DNA, the CDR3 is TGTGCCTGGAAAAGAAGGGACGACACTGAAGCTTTCTTT.

This chain connects TRBV5-1 to TRBJ2-1; no reliable D call. Germline CDR1 SGHRS, CDR2 YFSETQ. The V end lost 3 bases, the J end lost 7 bases, and 11 bases lay between the germline ends. This CDR3 spans 13 amino acids. DNA of the CDR3: TGCGCCAGCAGCTCGCTTTTGGGTAATGAGCAGTTCTTC. It encodes CASSSLLGNEQFF.

The genes are TRBV29-1 and TRBJ1-4; 7 bases are shared with TRBD1. The germline V gene encodes CDR1 SQVTM and CDR2 ANQGSEA. Trimming cost V 7 bases and J 8 bases; bases outside gene matches: 10. There are 13 residues in the CDR3. CDR3 amino acids: CSAETGSREKLFF. The CDR3 region has the DNA TGCAGCGCCGAGACAGGGTCGAGGGAAAAACTGTTTTTT.

The rearrangement uses TRBV5-1 and TRBJ2-2; 9 bases fit TRBD2. CDR1 is SGHRS and CDR2 is YFSETQ in the germline V gene. This CDR3 spans 16 amino acids. V trimming: 3 bases; J trimming: 5 bases; junction bases outside the gene matches: 8. CDR3 sequence: CASSSDSGRGTGELFF. The DNA for the CDR3 is TGCGCCAGCAGCTCCGATAGCGGGAGAGGTACCGGGGAGCTGTTTTTT.

The table lists this clonotype with a few counts. This chain uses TRBV19 with TRBJ1-5; 9 nucleotides match TRBD1. Germline trimming cut 3 bases from V and 7 bases from J; bases unmatched to any gene: 7. In germline, CDR1 is LNHDA, CDR2 SQIVND (reference sequence). CDR3 size: 15 residues. CDR3 DNA: TGTGCCAGTAGTATGAGTGACAGGGGGACACAGCCCCAGCATTTT. Translating it yields CASSMSDRGTQPQHF.

The rearrangement joins TRBV28 to TRBJ2-1; D perhaps matches TRBD1 (7 bases). V was pared by 11 bases and J by 3 bases, with 14 bases between. In germline, CDR1 is MDHEN, CDR2 SYDVKM. The length of the CDR3 is 13 residues. This CDR3 reads CAGSGGYYNEQFF. The CDR3 nucleotides read TGTGCCGGGTCAGGGGGGTACTACAATGAGCAGTTCTTC.

Ten or more counts support this clonotype. The chain recombines TRBV14 with TRBJ2-5; the D is unclear. Germline loops: CDR1 SGHDN, CDR2 FVKESK. V was trimmed by 5 bases and J by 3 bases, leaving 13 bases between them. This CDR3 region has 14 residues. The CDR3 DNA reads as TGTGCCAGCAGCGGTGTATCTAACGAAGAGACCCAGTACTTC. This codes for CASSGVSNEETQYF.

The CDR3 DNA is TGCAGTGCTAGGATTCCCCTAGGTGGGAAGCAGTACTTC. It is translated as CSARIPLGGKQYF. The chain uses TRBV20-1 and TRBJ2-7; D gene unclear. CDR1 and CDR2 (germline): DFQATT, SNEGSKA (reference sequence). This CDR3 is 13 amino acids long. The V gene lost 3 bases and the J gene lost 8 bases, with 17 bases spanning the gap.

The J gene is TRBJ2-7, the V gene TRBV6-1, with 10 bases identical to TRBD1. Per germline, CDR1 MNHNS and CDR2 SASEGT. CDR3 length: 15 residues. V lost 2 bases, J lost 3 bases, and 4 bases stayed unmatched. CDR3 nucleotide sequence: TGTGCCAGCAGTGAATGGGGACAGGGGAGCTACGAGCAGTACTTC. It is translated as CASSEWGQGSYEQYF.

Of note for this clonotype: A much larger clone differs from this one at a single base, so this may be a read error. The conserved phenylalanine or tryptophan normally closing the CDR3 is absent here, so this likely arose from a read error. The chain couples TRBV7-2 to TRBJ2-5; TRBD1 might be the D (5 bases). This CDR3 is built from 13 residues. The ends were cut back, 4 bases at V and 2 bases at J, with 8 bases in the middle. Per the germline V gene, CDR1 is SGHTA and CDR2 is FQGNSA. CDR3 region: CASSSTAQETQYL. The CDR3 nucleotides are TGTGCCAGCAGCTCGACAGCTCAAGAGACCCAGTACCTC.